The 8 T cell receptor beta chains reported below all come from one sample, sequenced in a study of OX40 agonist ivuxolimab in advanced cancers. Sequenced by immunoSEQ multiplex PCR; TCRdb stores in-frame clones only, minus some. The sample has 45,000 to 55,000 clones, less than 85% seen once. The sequencing here drew on CD4+ or CD8+ T cells sorted from blood, taken in a trial of the OX40 agonist ivuxolimab. Receptors were obtained from an adult with an advanced solid tumor such as melanoma, head and neck, liver or kidney cancer.

This clone was recorded only once. The chain is built from TRBV21-1 and TRBJ1-4. TRBV21-1 is a pseudogene locus. CDR3 length equals 16 residues. This CDR3 reads CASSDPPGSINEKLFF. As DNA, the CDR3 is TGTGCCAGCAGCGACCCCCCGGGCAGCATTAATGAAAAACTGTTTTTT.

V usage is TRBV4-2 and J usage is TRBJ2-1; unclear D gene. The CDR3 length is 15 residues. V lost 0 bases to trimming and J lost 3 bases, with 9 bases between them. Germline V gives CDR1 LGHNA, CDR2 YNFKEQ. The CDR3 region has the DNA TGTGCCAGCAGCCAAGATTTGAATAGCTACAATGAGCAGTTCTTC. Residues: CASSQDLNSYNEQFF.

This clone occurred a few times. V gene TRBV21-1 combines with J gene TRBJ2-4; TRBD1 is the table's D call and was not checked against the DNA. TRBV21-1 counts as a pseudogene. This CDR3 spans 16 amino acids. CDR3 DNA: TGTGCCAGCAGGAGTAGGCTACAGCAAAGAAAAAACATTCAGTACTTC. Translating it yields CASRSRLQQRKNIQYF.

The chain is built from TRBV2 and TRBJ1-2; 9 bases map to TRBD1. This CDR3 contains 14 residues. Germline V lookup: CDR1 SNHLY, CDR2 FYNNEI. V lost 2 bases and J lost 10; bases outside the gene matches: 8. For the CDR3, the DNA is TGTGCCAGCAGTGAAAGCGGGACAGGGTTAATCTACACCTTC. Its protein product is CASSESGTGLIYTF.

The genes are TRBV5-1 and TRBJ2-7, with 7 bases identical to TRBD1. The length of the CDR3 is 15 residues. CDR1 and CDR2 (germline): SGHRS, YFSETQ. V dropped 4 bases and J dropped 4; count of bases not matched to a gene: 11. The CDR3 region has the DNA TGCGCCAGCAGCCTGGACGGGACAGCAGATTACGAGCAGTACTTC. Protein product: CASSLDGTADYEQYF.

The gene calls are TRBV7-9 and TRBJ2-7; D unclear. V lost 2 bases to trimming and J lost 0 bases, with 11 bases between them. The V gene's germline CDR1 is SEHNR and CDR2 FQNEAQ (reference sequence). The CDR3 contains 15 residues. CDR3 sequence: CASSLYGIGSYEQYF. CDR3 bases: TGTGCCAGCAGCTTATACGGCATCGGCTCCTACGAGCAGTACTTC.

This chain links TRBV11-2 with TRBJ1-4; tentatively, D is TRBD1 (5 bases). CDR1 and CDR2 (germline): SGHAT, FQNNGV. CDR3 length: 15 residues. Trimming took off 1 base at V and 3 bases at J, with 9 bases between the two ends. The CDR3 loop is CASSLGSGPNEKLFF. In DNA, the CDR3 is TGTGCCAGCAGCTTAGGGTCAGGGCCTAATGAAAAACTGTTTTTT.

The chain couples TRBV5-1 to TRBJ2-3; D is unresolved. Germline V CDR1 and CDR2: SGHRS, YFSETQ. V was trimmed by 0 bases and J by 0 bases, leaving 11 bases between them. The CDR3 runs 16 residues. In DNA, the CDR3 is TGCGCCAGCAGCTTGGTTCTCAACCCTAGCACAGATACGCAGTATTTT. Encoded protein: CASSLVLNPSTDTQYF.